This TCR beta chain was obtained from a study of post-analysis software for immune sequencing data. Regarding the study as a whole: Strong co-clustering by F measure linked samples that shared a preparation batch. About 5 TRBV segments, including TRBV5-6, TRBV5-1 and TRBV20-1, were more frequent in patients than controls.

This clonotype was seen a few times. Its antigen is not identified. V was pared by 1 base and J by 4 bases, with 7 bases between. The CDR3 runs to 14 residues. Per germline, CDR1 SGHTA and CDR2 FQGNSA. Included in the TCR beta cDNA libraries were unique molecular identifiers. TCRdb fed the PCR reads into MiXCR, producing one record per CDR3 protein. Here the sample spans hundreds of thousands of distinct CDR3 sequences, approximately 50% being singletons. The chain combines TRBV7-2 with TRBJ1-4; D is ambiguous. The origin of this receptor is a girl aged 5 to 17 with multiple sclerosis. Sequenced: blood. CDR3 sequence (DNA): TGTGCCAGCAGCTTAGGAGTTGTTAATGAAAAACTGTTTTTT. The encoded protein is CASSLGVVNEKLFF.